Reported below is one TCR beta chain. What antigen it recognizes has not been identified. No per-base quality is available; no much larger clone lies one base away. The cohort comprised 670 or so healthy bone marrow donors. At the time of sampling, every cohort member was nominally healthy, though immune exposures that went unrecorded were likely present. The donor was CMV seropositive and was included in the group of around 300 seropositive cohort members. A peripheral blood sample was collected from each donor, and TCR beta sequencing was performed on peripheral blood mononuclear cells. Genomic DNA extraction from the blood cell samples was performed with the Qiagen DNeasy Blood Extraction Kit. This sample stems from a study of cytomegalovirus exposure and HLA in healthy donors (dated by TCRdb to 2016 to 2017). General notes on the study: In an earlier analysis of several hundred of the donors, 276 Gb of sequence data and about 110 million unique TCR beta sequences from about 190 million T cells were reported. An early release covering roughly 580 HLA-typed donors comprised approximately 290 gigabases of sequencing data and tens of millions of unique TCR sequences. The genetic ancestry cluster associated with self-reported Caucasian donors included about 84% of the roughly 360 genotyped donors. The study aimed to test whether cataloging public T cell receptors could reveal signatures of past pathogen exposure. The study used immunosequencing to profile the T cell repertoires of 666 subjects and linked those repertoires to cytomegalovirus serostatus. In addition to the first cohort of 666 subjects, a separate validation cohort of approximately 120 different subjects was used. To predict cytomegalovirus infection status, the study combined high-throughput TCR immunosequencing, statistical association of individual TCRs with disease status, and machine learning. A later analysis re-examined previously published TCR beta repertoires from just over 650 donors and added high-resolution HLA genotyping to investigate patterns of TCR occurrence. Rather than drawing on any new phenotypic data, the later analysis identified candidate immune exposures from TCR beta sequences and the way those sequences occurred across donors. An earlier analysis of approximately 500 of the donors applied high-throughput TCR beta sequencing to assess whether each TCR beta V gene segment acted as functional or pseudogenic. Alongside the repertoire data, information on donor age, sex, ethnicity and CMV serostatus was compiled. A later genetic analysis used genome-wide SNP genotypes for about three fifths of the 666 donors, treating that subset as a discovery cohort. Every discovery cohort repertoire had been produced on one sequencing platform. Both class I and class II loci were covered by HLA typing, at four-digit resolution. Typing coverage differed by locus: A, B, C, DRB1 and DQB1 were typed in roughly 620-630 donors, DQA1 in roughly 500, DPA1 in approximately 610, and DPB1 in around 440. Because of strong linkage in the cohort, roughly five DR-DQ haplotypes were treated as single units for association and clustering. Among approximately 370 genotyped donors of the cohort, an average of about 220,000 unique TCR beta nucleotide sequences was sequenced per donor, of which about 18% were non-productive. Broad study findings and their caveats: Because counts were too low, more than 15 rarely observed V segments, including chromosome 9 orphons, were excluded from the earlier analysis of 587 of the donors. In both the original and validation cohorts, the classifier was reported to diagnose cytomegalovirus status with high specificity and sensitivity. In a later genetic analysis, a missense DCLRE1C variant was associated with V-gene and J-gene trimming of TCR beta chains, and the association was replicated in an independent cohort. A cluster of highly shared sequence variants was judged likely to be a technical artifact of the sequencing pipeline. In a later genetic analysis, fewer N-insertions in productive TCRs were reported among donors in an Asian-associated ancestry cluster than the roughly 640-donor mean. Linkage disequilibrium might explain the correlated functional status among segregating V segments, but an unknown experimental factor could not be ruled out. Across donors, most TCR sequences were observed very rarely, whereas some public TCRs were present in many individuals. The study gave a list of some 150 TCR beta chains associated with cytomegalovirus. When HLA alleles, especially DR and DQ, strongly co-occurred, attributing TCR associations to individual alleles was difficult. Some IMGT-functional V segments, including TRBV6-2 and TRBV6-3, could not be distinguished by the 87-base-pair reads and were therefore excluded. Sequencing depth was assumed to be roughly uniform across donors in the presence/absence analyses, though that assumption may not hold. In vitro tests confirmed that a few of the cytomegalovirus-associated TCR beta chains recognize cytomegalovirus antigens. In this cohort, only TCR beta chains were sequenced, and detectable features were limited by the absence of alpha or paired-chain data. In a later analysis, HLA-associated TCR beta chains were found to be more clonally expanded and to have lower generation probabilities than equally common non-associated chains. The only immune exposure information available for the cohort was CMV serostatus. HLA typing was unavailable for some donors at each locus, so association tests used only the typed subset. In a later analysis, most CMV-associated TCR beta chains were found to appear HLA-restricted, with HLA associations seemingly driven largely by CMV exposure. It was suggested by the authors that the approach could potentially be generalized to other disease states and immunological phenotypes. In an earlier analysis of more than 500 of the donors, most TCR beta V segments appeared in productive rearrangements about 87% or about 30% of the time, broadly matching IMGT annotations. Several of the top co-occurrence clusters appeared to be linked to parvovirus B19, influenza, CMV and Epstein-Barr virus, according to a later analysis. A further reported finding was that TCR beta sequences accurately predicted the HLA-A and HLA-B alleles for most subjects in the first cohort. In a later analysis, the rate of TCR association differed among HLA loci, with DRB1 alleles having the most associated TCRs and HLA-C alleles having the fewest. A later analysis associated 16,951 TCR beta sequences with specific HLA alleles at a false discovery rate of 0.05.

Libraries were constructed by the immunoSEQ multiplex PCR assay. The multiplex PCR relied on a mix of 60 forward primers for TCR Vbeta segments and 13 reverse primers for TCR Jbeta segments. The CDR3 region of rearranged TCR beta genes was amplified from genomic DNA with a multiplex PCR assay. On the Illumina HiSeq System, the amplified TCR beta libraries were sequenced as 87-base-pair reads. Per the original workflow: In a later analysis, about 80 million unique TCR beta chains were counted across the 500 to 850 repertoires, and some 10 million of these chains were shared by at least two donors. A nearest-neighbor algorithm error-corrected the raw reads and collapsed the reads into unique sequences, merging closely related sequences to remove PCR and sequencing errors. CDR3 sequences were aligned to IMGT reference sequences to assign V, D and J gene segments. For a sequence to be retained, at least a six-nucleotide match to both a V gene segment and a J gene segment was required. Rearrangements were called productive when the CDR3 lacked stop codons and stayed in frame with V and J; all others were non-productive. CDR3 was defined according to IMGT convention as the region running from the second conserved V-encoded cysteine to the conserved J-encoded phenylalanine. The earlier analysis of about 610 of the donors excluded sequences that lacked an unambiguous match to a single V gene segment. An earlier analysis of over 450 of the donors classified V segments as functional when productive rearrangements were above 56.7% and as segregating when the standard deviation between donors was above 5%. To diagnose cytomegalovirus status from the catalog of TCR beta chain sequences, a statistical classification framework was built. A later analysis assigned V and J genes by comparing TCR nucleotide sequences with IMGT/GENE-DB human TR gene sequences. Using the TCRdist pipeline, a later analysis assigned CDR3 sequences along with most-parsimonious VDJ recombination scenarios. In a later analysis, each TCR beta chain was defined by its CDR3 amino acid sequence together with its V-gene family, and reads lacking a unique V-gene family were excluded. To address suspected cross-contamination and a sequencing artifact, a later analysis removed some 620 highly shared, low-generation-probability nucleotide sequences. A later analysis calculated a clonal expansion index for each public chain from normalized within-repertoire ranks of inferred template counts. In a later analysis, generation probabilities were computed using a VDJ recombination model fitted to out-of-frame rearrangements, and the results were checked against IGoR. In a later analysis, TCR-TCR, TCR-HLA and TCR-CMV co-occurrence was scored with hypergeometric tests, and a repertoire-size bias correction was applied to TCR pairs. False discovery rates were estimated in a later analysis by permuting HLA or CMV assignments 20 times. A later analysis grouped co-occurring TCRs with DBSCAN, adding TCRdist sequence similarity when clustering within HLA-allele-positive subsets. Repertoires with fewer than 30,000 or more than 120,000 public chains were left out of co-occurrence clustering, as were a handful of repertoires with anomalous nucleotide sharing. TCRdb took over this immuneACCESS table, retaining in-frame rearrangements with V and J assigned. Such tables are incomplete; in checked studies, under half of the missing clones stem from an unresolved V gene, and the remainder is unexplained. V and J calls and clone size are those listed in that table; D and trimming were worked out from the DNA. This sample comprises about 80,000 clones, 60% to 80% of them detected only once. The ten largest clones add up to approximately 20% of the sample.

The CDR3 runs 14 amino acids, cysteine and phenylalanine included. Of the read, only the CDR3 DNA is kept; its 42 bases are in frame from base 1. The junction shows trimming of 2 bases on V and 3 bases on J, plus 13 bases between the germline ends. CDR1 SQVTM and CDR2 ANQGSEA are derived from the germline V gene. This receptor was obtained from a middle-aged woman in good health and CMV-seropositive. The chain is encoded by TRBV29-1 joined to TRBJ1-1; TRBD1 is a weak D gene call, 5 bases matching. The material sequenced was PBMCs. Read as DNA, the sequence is TGCAGCGTTGAACTGGTCAGGGAGGACACTGAAGCTTTCTTT. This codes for CSVELVREDTEAFF.